The source of this T cell receptor beta chain is a study of blood T cell repertoires in COVID-19. CDR3 length: 17 amino acids. In germline, CDR1 is LNHDA, CDR2 SQIVND (reference sequence). V shed 6 bases and J 4 bases; nucleotides not matched to a gene: 14. TCRdb keeps only in-frame clones here, not all; method: immunoSEQ multiplex PCR. The profile shows some 120,000 clones, about 81% of them singletons. This TCR came from a man aged 25-40 years with COVID-19, enrolled during active disease. The sample was peripheral blood. The chain uses TRBV19 and TRBJ1-5; 8 nucleotides align to TRBD1. The CDR3 loop is CASSSSPRQGINQPQHF. The DNA of the CDR3 is TGTGCCAGTAGCTCATCCCCGCGACAGGGGATTAATCAGCCCCAGCATTTT.